The 13 T cell receptor beta chains presented below share a single source sample, sequenced in a study of kidney transplant recipient with SARS-CoV-2 infection. TCRdb independently ran MiXCR on the reads; one entry per CDR3 protein. The sample has 200,000 to 300,000 distinct CDR3 sequences; about 30% are singletons. Sequenced here: a blood sample, sampled at baseline and around day 120 from a kidney transplant recipient. These receptors were obtained from a male patient between 25 and 39 years old who had COVID-19 and was a kidney transplant recipient. Some of these T cells may belong to the graft donor.

With respect to this clonotype: This may arise from a read error, as a much more abundant clone is one base away. V is TRBV7-7 and J is TRBJ1-2; the D is unclear. The CDR3 spans 17 residues. CDR1 and CDR2 (germline): SSHAT, FNYEAQ (reference sequence). The CDR3 region is CTSSCAHKCRKTYGYTF. CDR3 DNA: TGTACCAGCAGCTGCGCGCATAAGTGCCGAAAGACCTATGGCTACACCTTC.

This clonotype was observed at least ten times. The rearrangement links TRBV20-1 to TRBJ2-1; weak D call: TRBD2 (6 bases). V was trimmed by 4 bases and J by 4 bases, leaving 11 bases between them. The CDR3 sequence is 13 residues long. The germline gives CDR1 DFQATT, CDR2 SNEGSKA (reference sequence). CDR3 in amino acids: CSATSGLYNEQFF. The CDR3 region has the DNA TGCAGTGCTACGAGCGGGTTATACAATGAGCAGTTCTTC.

Points on this clonotype: Possible read error: a much larger clone is one base away. The V and J genes are TRBV6-5 and TRBJ2-7; D gene unclear. This CDR3 is 13 amino acids long. The V gene's germline CDR1 is MNHEY and CDR2 SVGAGI. Trimming pared 2 bases from V and 3 bases from J, leaving 8 bases between. In DNA, the CDR3 is TGTGCCAGCAGTTACCTCGAAAGCTACGAGCAGTACTTC. Translating it yields CASSYLESYEQYF.

This chain links TRBV18 with TRBJ2-5; TRBD2 matches at 9 bases. V dropped 1 base and J dropped 5; count of bases not matched to a gene: 8. The CDR3 spans 16 residues. Germline V CDR1 and CDR2: KGHSH, LQKENI. The CDR3 nucleotides are TGTGCCAGCTCACCACTGGGGGAGCGGGAGGCGGAGACCCAGTACTTC. It is translated as CASSPLGEREAETQYF.

Note on this clonotype: A much larger clone lies one base from this, so it may be a read error. Because it lacks the conserved phenylalanine or tryptophan at the end, this CDR3 is likely a read error. This chain joins TRBV7-2 and TRBJ2-1; TRBD1 matches at 7 bases. The CDR3 is 16 amino acids. The junction had 11 bases not matched to a gene; V was cut back by 5 bases and J by 4 bases. The germline V gene has CDR1 SGHTA and CDR2 FQGNSA. The CDR3: CASSAGTARQYNEQFL. The CDR3, as DNA: TGTGCCAGCAGCGCCGGGACAGCCCGCCAATACAATGAGCAGTTCCTC.

This clonotype was seen ten or more times. The V and J genes are TRBV30 and TRBJ2-7, with TRBD1 matching over 7 bases. Per the germline V gene, CDR1 is GTSNPN and CDR2 is SVGIG (reference sequence). CDR3 length: 12 residues. Unmatched junction bases numbered 4, after V lost 5 bases and J lost 3 bases. The CDR3 DNA reads TGTGCCTGGGGGGGACAGAGCTACGAGCAGTACTTC. Translated, it gives CAWGGQSYEQYF.

This clonotype was recorded only once. This may be a read error: a much more frequent sequence differs by one nucleotide. This sequence joins TRBV19 and TRBJ2-5; 8 bases align to TRBD1. The J segment lost 4 bases and the V segment lost 5 bases, leaving 6 bases of the junction unmatched. CDR1 and CDR2 from the germline V gene are LNHDA and SQIVND (reference sequence). The CDR3 spans 14 residues. In DNA, the CDR3 is TGTGCCAGTAGTCTAGGACAGGGAGCAGAGACCCAGTACTTC. As protein: CASSLGQGAETQYF.

This clonotype was seen many times. The chain is built from TRBV11-3 and TRBJ1-2; D is unresolved. The CDR3 runs 17 residues. V gave up 5 bases and J gave up 4 bases, with 23 bases separating them. Germline V CDR1 and CDR2: SGHNT, YENEEA. The CDR3 loop is CASSQTRDLGKTYGYTF. For the CDR3, the DNA is TGTGCCAGCAGCCAAACTCGCGATCTCGGAAAGACCTATGGCTACACCTTC.

This clonotype has ten or more counts. The rearrangement joins TRBV7-7 to TRBJ1-2; no clear D gene. The CDR3 spans 17 residues. Germline CDR1 is SSHAT and CDR2 is FNYEAQ (reference sequence). V gave up 5 bases and J gave up 4 bases, with 23 bases separating them. The CDR3 nucleotides are TGTGCCAGCAGCAGTGTCGCTAAGTGCCGAAAGACCTATGGCTACACCTTC. This encodes CASSSVAKCRKTYGYTF.

In the case of this clonotype: A much larger clone differs from this one at a single base, so this may be a read error. The CDR3 sequence is CASSLLYSRKTHGYTF. The DNA for the CDR3 is TGTGCCAGCTCGTTATTGTACTCAAGAAAGACCCATGGCTACACCTTC. This sequence joins TRBV9 and TRBJ1-2; D not certain. Germline V lookup: CDR1 SGDLS, CDR2 YYNGEE. This CDR3 has 16 residues. Trimming stripped 7 bases from V and 6 bases from J, with 25 bases between.

This clonotype was seen many times. The chain uses TRBV7-9 and TRBJ2-7, with 11 bases that match TRBD2. The CDR3 totals 16 residues. CDR1 is SEHNR, CDR2 FQNEAQ, per germline (reference sequence). With 5 bases clipped from V and 3 bases from J, the junction kept 9 bases outside the gene matches. The CDR3 loop is CASSIPSGRSVYEQYF. As DNA, the CDR3 is TGTGCCAGCAGCATACCTAGCGGGAGGTCGGTCTACGAGCAGTACTTC.

Comments on this clonotype: This could be a read error, since a much larger clone is one nucleotide away. The chain carries TRBV11-2 and TRBJ1-3; no firm D call. The CDR3 covers 13 residues. The germline V gene has CDR1 SGHAT and CDR2 FQNNGV. The germline V and J ends were trimmed by 10 bases and 4 bases, with 14 bases remaining between them. The CDR3 loop reads CANTLGPGNTIYF. As DNA, the CDR3 is TGTGCCAACACCCTAGGGCCCGGAAACACCATATATTTT.

This clonotype appeared many times. This sequence joins TRBV6-4 and TRBJ1-2; D gene unclear. The CDR3 is 17 amino acids. V lost 5 bases and J 4 bases, leaving 23 bases between the germline ends. Germline lookup yields CDR1 MRHNA and CDR2 SNTAGT. CDR3 protein: CASSQQFSHGKTYGYTF. In DNA, the CDR3 is TGTGCCAGCAGTCAGCAATTCTCACACGGAAAGACCTATGGCTACACCTTC.